This note documents a single T cell receptor beta chain sequence. Its antigen remains unidentified. The authors split each subset's genomic DNA evenly across several immunoSEQ plates. Clones were read by immunoSEQ multiplex PCR, and TCRdb kept only the in-frame ones, dropping some. Of 550,000 to 700,000 clones in the sample, 55% to 85% were seen once. Negatively enriched CD4+ T cells were divided by CD45RA into naive and memory. This entry belongs to a study of shared clonotypes between healthy human individuals. Whole-study context: Aged between 18 and 49, the donors were a couple of women and three men.

Broader study findings: Sampling used blood alone; tissue repertoires probably differ.

The J segment lost 5 bases and the V segment lost 5 bases, leaving 5 bases of the junction unmatched. The CDR3 covers 14 residues. Looked up from germline, CDR1 is MRHNA and CDR2 is SNTAGT. The specimen was memory CD4+ T cells sorted from blood. Subset defined: CD45RA-negative fraction. V is TRBV6-4 and J is TRBJ2-3; 9 bases agree with TRBD1. The receptor's source is a woman aged 25 to 39 in good health. The CDR3 loop reads CASSRQGEGDTQYF. DNA of the CDR3: TGTGCCAGCAGTCGACAGGGGGAAGGAGATACGCAGTATTTT.